The 5 T cell receptor beta chains below were found in one sample sequenced in a study of vaccination and CD4 T cells after COVID-19. Treatment specified: 10-day PBMC culture with coronavirus spike peptide pools or control peptides (ViraFEST assay). The assay that was used to sequence DNA from cultured CD4+ T cells was the Oncomine TCR Beta short-read assay. TCRdb processed the PCR reads anew with MiXCR; each CDR3 protein has one entry. The sample lists around 13,000 distinct CDR3 sequences; approximately 60% were seen once. Their antigen targets remain unknown. The sequencing here drew on CD4+ T cells from blood, cultured in vitro, taken before SARS-CoV-2 vaccination. These receptors all come from a human donor who had recovered from COVID-19.

The CDR3 region is CASSLRAGVDYGYTF. CDR3 coding DNA: TGTGCCAGCAGCCTCCGGGCAGGGGTGGACTATGGCTACACCTTC. V is TRBV11-1 and J is TRBJ1-2, with D tentatively TRBD1 (6 bases). Germline values: CDR1 SGHAT, CDR2 FQDESV (reference sequence). The CDR3 contains 15 residues. Trimming took 5 bases from V and 3 from J, leaving 16 bases between them. Full variable domain (rest looked up from reference TRBV11-1 and TRBJ1-2): EAEVAQSPRYKITEKSQAVAFWCDPISGHATLYWYRQILGQGPELLVQFQDESVVDDSQLPKDRFSAERLKGVDSTLKIQPAELGDSAMYLCASSLRAGVDYGYTFGSGTRLTVV.

V usage is TRBV6-1 and J usage is TRBJ2-5; the D is unclear. The V and J ends lost 6 bases and 5 bases respectively, with 13 bases between them. The germline gives CDR1 MNHNS, CDR2 SASEGT. The length of the CDR3 is 13 residues. CDR3 nucleotide sequence: TGTGCCAGCAGGGAGCCGGCCAGTGAGACCCAGTACTTC. Translation gives CASREPASETQYF.

The rearrangement uses TRBV19 and TRBJ1-2, with D uncertain. The CDR3 has 13 amino acids. Trimming shortened V by 7 bases and J by 5 bases, and 14 bases separated the two germline ends. CDR1 LNHDA and CDR2 SQIVND come from the germline V gene (reference sequence). CDR3 sequence (DNA): TGTGCCAGTACCTTCCTGGACGGTTATGGCTACACCTTC. Its protein is CASTFLDGYGYTF.

This chain connects TRBV7-2 to TRBJ1-2; 7 bases map to TRBD1. The length of the CDR3 is 14 residues. CDR1 and CDR2 (germline): SGHTA, FQGNSA. The ends lost 5 bases at V and 2 bases at J; junction bases unmatched: 5. CDR3 DNA sequence: TGTGCCAGCAGCCGACAGGGAGGGAACTATGGCTACACCTTC. Its translation is CASSRQGGNYGYTF.

This chain links TRBV7-9 with TRBJ2-7; 8 bases fit TRBD1. V shed 4 bases, J shed 1 base, and the junction held 9 bases outside the gene matches. CDR3 length equals 16 residues. Germline lookup yields CDR1 SEHNR and CDR2 FQNEAQ (reference sequence). Here the CDR3 reads CASSSIGQGKSYEQYF. CDR3 DNA sequence: TGTGCCAGCAGCTCAATCGGACAGGGTAAATCCTACGAGCAGTACTTC.